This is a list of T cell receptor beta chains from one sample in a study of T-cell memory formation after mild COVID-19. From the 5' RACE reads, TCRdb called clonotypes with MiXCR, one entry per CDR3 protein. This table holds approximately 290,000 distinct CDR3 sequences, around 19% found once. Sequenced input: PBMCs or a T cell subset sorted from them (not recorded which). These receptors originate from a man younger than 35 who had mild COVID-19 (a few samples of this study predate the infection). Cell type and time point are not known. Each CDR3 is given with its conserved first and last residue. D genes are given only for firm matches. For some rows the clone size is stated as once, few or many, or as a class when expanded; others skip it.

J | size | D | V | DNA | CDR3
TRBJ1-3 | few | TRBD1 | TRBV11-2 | TGTGCCAGCAGAGGGGGCAGGGAGAGCTCTGGAAACACCATATATTTT | CASRGGRESSGNTIYF
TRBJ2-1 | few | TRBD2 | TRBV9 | TGTGCCAGCAGCGCTAGCGGGGGAGCCTCTTACAATGAGCAGTTCTTC | CASSASGGASYNEQFF
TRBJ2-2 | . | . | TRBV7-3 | TGTGCCAGCAGCAGAGCATCGGCCCTTAGCGGCGGGGAGCTGTTTTTT | CASSRASALSGGELFF
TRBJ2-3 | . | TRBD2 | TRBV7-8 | TGTGCCAGCAGCTTAGTTCAAGCGGGGGTTTCAGATACGCAGTATTTT | CASSLVQAGVSDTQYF
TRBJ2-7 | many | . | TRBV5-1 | TGCGCCAGCAGCTTGGGGGACGCCAACTTCTACGAGCAGTACTTC | CASSLGDANFYEQYF
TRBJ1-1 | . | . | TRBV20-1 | TGCAGTGGCAGGCAAGGAGCCACTGAAGCTTTCTTT | CSGRQGATEAFF
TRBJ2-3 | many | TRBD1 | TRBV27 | TGTGCCAGCAAGTCGACAGGGGTCGCAGATACGCAGTATTTT | CASKSTGVADTQYF
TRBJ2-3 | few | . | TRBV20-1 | TGCAGTGCAGGCCGGGACGGACTCACAGATACGCAGTATTTT | CSAGRDGLTDTQYF
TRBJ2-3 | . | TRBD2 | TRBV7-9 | TGTGCCAGCAGCTTACCAGCGGGGGGGCTCGGTACGCAGTATTTT | CASSLPAGGLGTQYF
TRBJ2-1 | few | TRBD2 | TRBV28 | TGTGCCAGCCAAACTAGCGGGGGAAGGAATGAGCAGTTCTTC | CASQTSGGRNEQFF
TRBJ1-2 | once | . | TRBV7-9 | TGTGCCAGCAGGGGGGAATCTCGCTATGCGGGCTACACCTTC | CASRGESRYAGYTF
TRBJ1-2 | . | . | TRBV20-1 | TGCAGTGCTAGAGATGGGGCAGGGGAGGGCTATGGCTACACCTTC | CSARDGAGEGYGYTF
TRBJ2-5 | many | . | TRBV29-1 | TGCAGCGTTGTCCCGGGGGAAGAGACCCAGTACTTC | CSVVPGEETQYF
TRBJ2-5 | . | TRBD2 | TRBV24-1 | TGTGCCACCAGTGATTACCCGGGACTAGCACCCCAGACCCAGTACTTC | CATSDYPGLAPQTQYF
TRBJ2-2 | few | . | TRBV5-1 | TGCGCCAGCAGCCCAGGGTCGGGAACCGGGGAGCTGTTTTTT | CASSPGSGTGELFF
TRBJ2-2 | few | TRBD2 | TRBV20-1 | TGCAGTGCTAGAGTGAGAGGGAGGGACACCGGGGAGCTGTTTTTT | CSARVRGRDTGELFF
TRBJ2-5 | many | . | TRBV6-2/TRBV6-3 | TGTGCCAGCAGTTACGCCCAAGAGACCCAGTACTTC | CASSYAQETQYF
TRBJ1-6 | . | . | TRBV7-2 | TGTGCCAGCAGCTTAGGGTTCGCGGACTCACCCCTCCACTTT | CASSLGFADSPLHF
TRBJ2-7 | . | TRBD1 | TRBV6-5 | TGTGCCAGCAGTCGACAGGGGGAACTCTACGAGCAGTACTTC | CASSRQGELYEQYF
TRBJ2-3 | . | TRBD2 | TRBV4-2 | TGTGCCAGCAGCCAAGATCGGGCTAGCGGGGGGGCTAGCACAGATACGCAGTATTTT | CASSQDRASGGASTDTQYF
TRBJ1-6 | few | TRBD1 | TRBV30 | TGTGCCTGGACGGGACAGGGAGATTCACCCCTCCACTTT | CAWTGQGDSPLHF
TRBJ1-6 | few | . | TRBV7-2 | TGTGCCAGCAGCTTCAGGGGTCCACCCCTCCACTTT | CASSFRGPPLHF
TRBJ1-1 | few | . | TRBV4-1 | TGCGCCAGCAGCCCCGGGCGGTCAATGAACACTGAAGCTTTCTTT | CASSPGRSMNTEAFF
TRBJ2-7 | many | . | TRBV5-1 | TGTGCCAGCAGCTTGGGAGGAAGCTCCTACGAGCAGTACTTC | CASSLGGSSYEQYF
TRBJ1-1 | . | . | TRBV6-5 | TGTGCCAGCAGTTACTCGATGTCGAACACTGAAGCTTTCTTT | CASSYSMSNTEAFF
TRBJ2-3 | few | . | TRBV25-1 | TGTGCCAGCAGTGAAAGATCTAGCACAGATACGCAGTATTTT | CASSERSSTDTQYF
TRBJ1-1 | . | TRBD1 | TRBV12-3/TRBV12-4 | TGTGCCAGCAGCCGGGACAGGACAGAAGCTTTCTTT | CASSRDRTEAFF
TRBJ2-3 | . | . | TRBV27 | TGTGCCAGCAGTTTGGGCAATACGCAGTATTTT | CASSLGNTQYF
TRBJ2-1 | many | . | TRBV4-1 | TGCGCCAGCAGCCAAGAACCGGGGGATGAGGATGAGCAGTTCTTC | CASSQEPGDEDEQFF
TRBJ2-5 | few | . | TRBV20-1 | TGCAGTGCTAGCAGACCACAGGAGACCCAGTACTTC | CSASRPQETQYF
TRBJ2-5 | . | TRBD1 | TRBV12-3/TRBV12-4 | TGTGCCAGCTGGGGACAGGGGTCGACAGAGACCCAGTACTTC | CASWGQGSTETQYF
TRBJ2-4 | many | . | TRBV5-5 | TGTGCCAGCACGAAGGACGGGATTAACATTCAGTACTTC | CASTKDGINIQYF
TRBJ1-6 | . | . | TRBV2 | TGTGCCAGCAAGGCGGAGACCAATTCACCCCTCCACTTT | CASKAETNSPLHF
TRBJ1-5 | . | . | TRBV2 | TGTGCCAGCAGCGGGGACTCTAGACGGCCCCAGCATTTT | CASSGDSRRPQHF
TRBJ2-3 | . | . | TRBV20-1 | TGCAGTGCTAGAGATCATCGCGGGGCCACAGATACGCAGTATTTT | CSARDHRGATDTQYF
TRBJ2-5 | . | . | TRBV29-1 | TGCAGCGTTGAATATTCCCGAGAGACCCAGTACTTC | CSVEYSRETQYF
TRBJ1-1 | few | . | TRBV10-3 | TGTGCCATCAGTGAGACCCAGGGCGGCACTGAAGCTTTCTTT | CAISETQGGTEAFF
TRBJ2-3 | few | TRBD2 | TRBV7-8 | TGTGCCAGCAGCCTCCTGAGGATGGGACTAGAGATCACAGATACGCAGTATTTT | CASSLLRMGLEITDTQYF
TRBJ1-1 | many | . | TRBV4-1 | TGCGCCAGCAGCCAAGAGAGGCAGGGGAGGGCTTTCTTT | CASSQERQGRAFF
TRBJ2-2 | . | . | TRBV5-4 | TGTGCCAGCAGCGCCCTGACGGCCGGGAACACCGGGGAGCTGTTTTTT | CASSALTAGNTGELFF
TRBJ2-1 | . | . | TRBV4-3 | TGCGCCAGCAGCCACAAAGACGGGGCATACAATGAGCAGTTCTTC | CASSHKDGAYNEQFF
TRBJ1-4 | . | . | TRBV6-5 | TGTGCCAGCAGTTACGTCCAGGGTAGAAGTGAAAAACTGTTTTTT | CASSYVQGRSEKLFF
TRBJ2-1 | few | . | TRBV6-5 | TGTGCCAGCAGTTATGGAGGGCCCGACAATGAGCAGTTCTTC | CASSYGGPDNEQFF
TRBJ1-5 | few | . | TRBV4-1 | TGCGCCAGCAGAGGGGACGGGCAGCCCCAGCATTTT | CASRGDGQPQHF
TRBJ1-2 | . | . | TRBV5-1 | TGCGCCAGCAGCCCTTCGGGGGCTAACTATGGCTACACCTTC | CASSPSGANYGYTF
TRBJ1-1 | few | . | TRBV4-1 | TGCGCCAGCAGCCCGGAACAGGGACTGGGAACTGAAGCTTTCTTT | CASSPEQGLGTEAFF
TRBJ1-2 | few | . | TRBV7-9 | TGTGCCAGCAGCCCGGACCTCCGCACCTATGGCTACACCTTC | CASSPDLRTYGYTF
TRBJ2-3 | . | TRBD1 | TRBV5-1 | TGCGCCAGCAGCTTGGCCCGACAGGGGGCATCAGATACGCAGTATTTT | CASSLARQGASDTQYF
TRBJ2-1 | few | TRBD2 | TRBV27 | TGTGCCAGCAGTCTAACACTCAGCGGGGGGAATGAGCAGTTCTTC | CASSLTLSGGNEQFF
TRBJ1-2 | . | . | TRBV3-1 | TGTGCCAGCAGCCAAGCCGTTAACTATGGCTACACCTTC | CASSQAVNYGYTF
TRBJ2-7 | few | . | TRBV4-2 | TGTGCCAGCAGCCAAACGGGTTCAAGCTCCTACGAGCAGTACTTC | CASSQTGSSSYEQYF